Presented here are 20 T cell receptor beta chains from one specimen sequenced in a study of cytomegalovirus exposure and HLA in healthy donors. With 60 Vbeta and 13 Jbeta primers, the PCR was carried out. Profiled with immunoSEQ multiplex PCR; TCRdb holds only in-frame clones, not every one. Listed are around 200,000 clones; about 0.8% falls within the top ten. The sequenced sample was PBMCs. The source is a woman in her late teens or twenties in good health and CMV-seropositive.

The chain has TRBV19 and TRBJ1-1; tentative D call: TRBD1 (5 bases). Germline V gives CDR1 LNHDA, CDR2 SQIVND (reference sequence). The CDR3 extends over 15 amino acids. The V end was cut by 1 base, the J end by 3 bases, with 12 bases between. CDR3 sequence reads: CASSIVSAGDTEAFF. DNA for the CDR3: TGTGCCAGTAGTATAGTCTCAGCGGGGGACACTGAAGCTTTCTTT.

The rearrangement links TRBV19 to TRBJ1-5; 8 bases align to TRBD1. Germline lookup yields CDR1 LNHDA and CDR2 SQIVND (reference sequence). The CDR3 extends over 15 amino acids. V trimming: 5 bases; J trimming: 7 bases; junction bases outside the gene matches: 10. CDR3 region: CASSVGQGFYQPQHF. CDR3 DNA sequence: TGTGCCAGTAGTGTCGGACAGGGCTTTTACCAGCCCCAGCATTTT. Looking up the rest from reference TRBV19 and TRBJ1-5 gives the full variable domain: DGGITQSPKYLFRKEGQNVTLSCEQNLNHDAMYWYRQDPGQGLRLIYYSQIVNDFQKGDIAEGYSVSREKKESFPLTVTSAQKNPTAFYLCASSVGQGFYQPQHFGDGTRLSIL.

This sequence joins TRBV6-1 and TRBJ2-7, with TRBD1 identical over 10 bases. The CDR3 is 14 amino acids. Per the germline V gene, CDR1 is MNHNS and CDR2 is SASEGT. V shed 4 bases, J shed 7 bases, and the junction held 7 bases outside the gene matches. The CDR3 DNA reads as TGTGCCAGCAGTGGGCTGACAGGGGGCGAGGAGCAGTACTTC. It yields the protein CASSGLTGGEEQYF.

This chain connects TRBV5-1 to TRBJ2-5; D is uncertain. The V gene lost 4 bases and the J gene lost 5 bases, with 12 bases spanning the gap. The CDR3 sequence is 13 residues long. Germline-derived CDR1 and CDR2 are SGHRS and YFSETQ. CDR3 protein: CASSPGWAETQYF. As DNA, the CDR3 is TGCGCCAGCAGCCCTGGCTGGGCGGAGACCCAGTACTTC.

The chain couples TRBV2 to TRBJ1-5; TRBD1 matches at 9 bases. The ends lost 3 bases at V and 7 bases at J; junction bases unmatched: 7. The CDR3 is 15 residues long. In germline, CDR1 is SNHLY, CDR2 FYNNEI. The CDR3 spells CASSEWGQGSQPQHF. The CDR3 DNA reads as TGTGCCAGCAGTGAGTGGGGACAGGGCAGCCAGCCCCAGCATTTT.

This rearrangement joins TRBV6-4 to TRBJ1-3, with D tentatively TRBD1 (5 bases). CDR3 size: 17 residues. Deletions cut 7 bases from V and 2 bases from J, with 21 bases between. The germline CDR1 and CDR2 sequences are MRHNA and SNTAGT. CDR3 nucleotides: TGTGCCAGCACCCGATCCGACAGCCGTAGGACTGGAAACACCATATATTTT. Its protein is CASTRSDSRRTGNTIYF.

This chain joins TRBV7-9 and TRBJ2-3, with 15 bases identical to TRBD2. Trimming removed 5 bases from V and 2 bases from J; junction bases left unmatched: 8. The CDR3 loop spans 18 amino acids. Per germline, CDR1 SEHNR and CDR2 FQNEAQ (reference sequence). In nucleotides, the CDR3 is TGTGCCAGCAGCCACGGGACTAGCGGGAGGATCATCACAGATACGCAGTATTTT. This encodes CASSHGTSGRIITDTQYF.

The rearrangement uses TRBV27 and TRBJ1-1, with 7 bases fitting TRBD1. Germline V gene data show CDR1 as MNHEY and CDR2 as SMNVEV (reference sequence). Trimming took 6 bases from V and 2 from J; bases not matched to a gene: 6. This CDR3 has 14 residues. This CDR3 reads CASRLTGQNTEAFF. The CDR3 DNA is TGTGCCAGCAGATTGACAGGGCAAAACACTGAAGCTTTCTTT.

The chain joins TRBV19 to TRBJ1-1; 7 bases map to TRBD1. The CDR3 spans 15 residues. Germline V gene sequence: CDR1 LNHDA, CDR2 SQIVND (reference sequence). V was clipped by 5 bases and J by 2 bases; unmatched bases: 8. The CDR3 DNA follows: TGTGCCAGTAGTGCGGGACAGAAGATAAACACTGAAGCTTTCTTT. Protein product: CASSAGQKINTEAFF.

The chain combines TRBV2 with TRBJ1-4; D call uncertain. The length of the CDR3 is 15 residues. The ends were cut back, 7 bases at V and 0 bases at J, with 12 bases in the middle. Germline CDR1 and CDR2: SNHLY and FYNNEI. The CDR3 DNA reads TGTGCCAGCACCCTGGAGAAATCAACTAATGAAAAACTGTTTTTT. Translation: CASTLEKSTNEKLFF.

In regard to this clone: This sample includes further DNA sequences coding for the same CDR3. The CDR3 protein is CASSPPGGYGYTF. The DNA of the CDR3 is TGTGCCAGCTCACCCCCCGGAGGATATGGCTACACCTTC. The V and J genes are TRBV18 and TRBJ1-2, with unresolved D. Trimming removed 3 bases at V and 5 bases at J, with 10 bases between. CDR3 length: 13 residues. CDR1 and CDR2 (germline): KGHSH, LQKENI.

The chain uses TRBV7-6 and TRBJ2-1; TRBD2 aligns across 14 bases. The CDR3 runs 17 residues. Germline assignment: CDR1 SGHVS and CDR2 FNYEAQ. The V segment lost 5 bases and the J segment 6 bases; nucleotides outside the gene matches: 9. The CDR3 nucleotides are TGTGCCAGCAGCCAACGGACTAGCGGGAGGAGGCCCAATGAGCAGTTCTTC. It specifies CASSQRTSGRRPNEQFF.

The V and J genes are TRBV20-1 and TRBJ1-1, with unresolved D. The V and J ends lost 6 bases and 12 bases respectively, with 8 bases between them. The V gene's germline CDR1 is DFQATT and CDR2 SNEGSKA (reference sequence). CDR3 length equals 8 residues. This chain's CDR3 is CSAPPSFF. CDR3 DNA sequence: TGCAGTGCCCCCCCCTCTTTCTTT.

Details on this clone: The junction departs from germline at one end; a sequencing error may be responsible. The chain employs TRBV7-9 and TRBJ2-2, with TRBD2 matching 9 bases. The CDR3 has 19 residues. The germline V gene has CDR1 SEHNR and CDR2 FQNEAQ (reference sequence). CDR3 amino acids: CASSFGWSGTSQNTGELLF. DNA for the CDR3: TGTGCCAGCAGCTTTGGTTGGTCGGGGACTAGCCAAAACACCGGGGAGCTGCTTTTT.

The chain carries TRBV13 and TRBJ2-7; TRBD1 matches at 7 bases. The CDR3 spans 13 residues. The trim removed 5 bases at V and 1 base at J, leaving 2 bases unmatched. Germline CDR1 is PRHDT and CDR2 is FYEKMQ (reference sequence). As DNA, the CDR3 is TGTGCCAGCAGCCCGGGACAGTCCTACGAGCAGTACTTC. It encodes CASSPGQSYEQYF.

The rearrangement uses TRBV7-2 and TRBJ1-2; D gene uncertain. The CDR3 is 13 residues long. CDR1 is SGHTA and CDR2 is FQGNSA in the germline V gene. V was shortened by 3 bases and J by 3 bases, with 8 bases between the two germline ends. CDR3 DNA: TGTGCCAGCAGCTTTCAGGAACACTATGGCTACACCTTC. As protein: CASSFQEHYGYTF. The full variable domain, completed using reference TRBV7-2 and TRBJ1-2, is GAGVSQSPSNKVTEKGKDVELRCDPISGHTALYWYRQSLGQGLEFLIYFQGNSAPDKSGLPSDRFSAERTGGSVSTLTIQRTQQEDSAVYLCASSFQEHYGYTFGSGTRLTVV.

This chain connects TRBV30 to TRBJ2-5; the match to TRBD2 covers 10 bases. The DNA matches TRBJ2-7 better at its end, which makes the J call doubtful. This CDR3 comprises 15 residues. CDR1 and CDR2 from the germline V gene are GTSNPN and SVGIG (reference sequence). The CDR3 bases are TGTGCCTGGACTCAAGGAGCGGGAGGGCCCTACGAGCAGTACTTC. This codes for CAWTQGAGGPYEQYF.

The DNA for the CDR3 is TGTGCCAGCAGTGAAGAAACTAGCGGTGGATACGAGCAGTACTTC. Translated, it gives CASSEETSGGYEQYF. The J gene is TRBJ2-7, the V gene TRBV6-1, with 8 nucleotides matching TRBD2. Looked up from germline, CDR1 is MNHNS and CDR2 is SASEGT. V shed 1 base and J 4 bases; nucleotides not matched to a gene: 6. This CDR3 spans 15 amino acids.

This sequence joins TRBV6-5 and TRBJ1-2; D unclear. Trimming removed 6 bases from V and 5 bases from J, with 13 bases in between. Germline V CDR1 and CDR2: MNHEY, SVGAGI. The CDR3 loop spans 13 amino acids. The CDR3 coding sequence is TGTGCCAGCAGGGCAGGTTCCCTTTATGGCTACACCTTC. This translates into CASRAGSLYGYTF.

The V gene is TRBV6-1, the J gene TRBJ1-2; D gene uncertain. V shed 5 bases and J shed 9 bases, with 16 bases lying between them. Looked up from germline, CDR1 is MNHNS and CDR2 is SASEGT. The CDR3 contains 13 residues. This CDR3 reads CASSHESRGRYTF. As DNA, the CDR3 is TGTGCCAGCAGTCACGAGTCACGTGGGCGCTACACCTTC.